A selection of T cell receptor beta chains follows, all from one sample in a study of cytomegalovirus exposure and HLA in healthy donors. The table came from immunoSEQ multiplex PCR; TCRdb's copy has only in-frame clones and leaves some out. The sample yields 130,000 to 150,000 clones, less than 65% seen once. Input material: PBMCs. The receptors stem from a woman in her twenties or thirties in good health and CMV-seropositive. The CDR3 runs from the conserved cysteine through the conserved F or W. A D gene is named only where the DNA matches it firmly. Some rows have no size entry. The others give once, few or many, or a class for an expanded clone.

NA,TRBJ2-2,TRBV9,NA,CASSPGGPTGELFF,TGTGCCAGCAGCCCGGGGGGCCCCACCGGGGAGCTGTTTTTT
TRBD1,TRBJ1-2,TRBV10-3,NA,CAISESDRDGYTF,TGTGCCATCAGTGAGTCAGACAGGGATGGCTACACCTTC
NA,TRBJ2-2,TRBV5-1,NA,CASSFSTGELFF,TGCGCCAGCAGCTTTAGTACCGGGGAGCTGTTTTTT
TRBD1,TRBJ2-2,TRBV6-5,NA,CASSRGQGYDGELFF,TGTGCCAGCAGCCGCGGACAGGGGTATGACGGGGAGCTGTTTTTT
TRBD2,TRBJ2-3,TRBV9,NA,CASSVKPAGAPTDTQYF,TGTGCCAGCAGCGTAAAGCCAGCGGGAGCACCCACAGATACGCAGTATTTT
NA,TRBJ2-7,TRBV5-1,NA,CASSSGLETYEQYF,TGCGCCAGCAGCTCGGGACTTGAGACCTACGAGCAGTACTTC
NA,TRBJ1-3,TRBV2,NA,CASLEESGNTIYF,TGTGCCAGCCTGGAGGAGTCTGGAAACACCATATATTTT
TRBD2,TRBJ2-1,TRBV11-3,NA,CASSLGGFNEQFF,TGTGCCAGCAGCTTGGGAGGGTTCAATGAGCAGTTCTTC
NA,TRBJ1-5,TRBV6-1,NA,CTSSDLNQPQHF,TGTACCAGCAGTGATCTAAATCAGCCCCAGCATTTT
NA,TRBJ2-7,TRBV7-9,NA,CASSFSSGGYEQYF,TGTGCCAGCAGCTTTAGTTCAGGGGGGTACGAGCAGTACTTC
NA,TRBJ1-1,TRBV10-1,few,CASSEGTLIEAFF,TGCGCCAGCAGTGAAGGGACACTTATTGAAGCTTTCTTT
TRBD1,TRBJ2-7,TRBV6-6,few,CASRPPTTGNSYEQYF,TGTGCCAGCAGACCCCCGACGACAGGGAACTCCTACGAGCAGTACTTC
NA,TRBJ1-4,TRBV4-1,NA,CASSQVLVVPGEKLFF,TGCGCCAGCAGCCAAGTCCTGGTGGTCCCGGGGGAAAAACTGTTTTTT
TRBD1,TRBJ1-1,TRBV28,few,CASSLDRGLSTEAFF,TGTGCCAGCAGTTTAGACAGGGGGCTTTCCACTGAAGCTTTCTTT
NA,TRBJ1-1,TRBV6-5,few,CASSQANTEAFF,TGTGCCAGCAGCCAGGCGAACACTGAAGCTTTCTTT
NA,TRBJ2-5,TRBV15,NA,CATSRDGHFQETQYF,TGTGCCACCAGCAGAGATGGGCATTTTCAGGAGACCCAGTACTTC
NA,TRBJ1-1,TRBV9,few,CASSPFPGSPGAFF,TGTGCCAGCAGCCCGTTTCCGGGGTCCCCTGGGGCTTTCTTT
TRBD1,TRBJ1-4,TRBV27,few,CASSTGGLANEKLFF,TGTGCCAGTTCTACAGGGGGCTTAGCTAATGAAAAACTGTTTTTT
NA,TRBJ1-4,TRBV2,NA,CASRSKDYNNEKLFF,TGTGCCAGCAGATCTAAGGACTACAATAATGAAAAACTGTTTTTT
NA,TRBJ1-2,TRBV10-3,few,CAISGTAGALLYGYTF,TGTGCCATCAGTGGGACCGCAGGGGCCCTCCTCTATGGCTACACCTTC
NA,TRBJ2-3,TRBV30,NA,CAWSVLTDTQYF,TGTGCCTGGAGTGTTCTGACAGATACGCAGTATTTT
TRBD1,TRBJ1-5,TRBV19,few,CASTLRGRGHFLGNQPQHF,TGTGCCAGTACTCTCCGGGGCAGGGGGCATTTTCTAGGCAATCAGCCCCAGCATTTT
TRBD2,TRBJ2-3,TRBV27,NA,CASSPRAGGLDTQYF,TGTGCCAGCAGCCCCAGAGCGGGGGGTCTCGATACGCAGTATTTT
NA,TRBJ2-5,TRBV7-6,NA,CASSSSRQLQETQYF,TGTGCCAGCAGCTCCTCTCGACAGCTCCAAGAGACCCAGTACTTC
NA,TRBJ2-7,TRBV10-3,NA,CAISESLVRTTYEQYF,TGTGCCATCAGTGAGTCTCTAGTACGGACAACCTACGAGCAGTACTTC
NA,TRBJ1-3,TRBV5-4,NA,CASSTGLRAGGRGNTIYF,TGTGCCAGCAGCACCGGGCTCAGAGCGGGGGGCAGAGGGAACACCATATATTTT
NA,TRBJ1-5,TRBV29-1,NA,CSVTGGKNQPQHF,TGCAGCGTTACGGGGGGCAAGAATCAGCCCCAGCATTTT